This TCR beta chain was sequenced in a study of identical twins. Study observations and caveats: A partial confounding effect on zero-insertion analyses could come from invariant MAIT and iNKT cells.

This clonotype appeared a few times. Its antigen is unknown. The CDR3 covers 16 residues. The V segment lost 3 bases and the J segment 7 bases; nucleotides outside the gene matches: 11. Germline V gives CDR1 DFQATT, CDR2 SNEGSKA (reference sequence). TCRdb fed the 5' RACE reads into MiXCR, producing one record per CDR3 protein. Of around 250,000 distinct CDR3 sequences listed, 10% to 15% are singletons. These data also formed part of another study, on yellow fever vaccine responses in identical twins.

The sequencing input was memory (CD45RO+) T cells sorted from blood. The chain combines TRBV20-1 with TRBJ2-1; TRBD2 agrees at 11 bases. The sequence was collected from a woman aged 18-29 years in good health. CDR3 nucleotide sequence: TGCAGTGCTAGCAGACTAGCGGGGTCCCTTGGGAATGAGCAGTTCTTC. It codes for CSASRLAGSLGNEQFF.